This T cell receptor beta chain comes out of a study of blood T cells in healthy people across ages. This clonotype has more than one count but fewer than ten. CDR3 length: 13 amino acids. V lost 1 base and J lost 8, with 9 bases in between. Per germline, CDR1 SGHTS and CDR2 YDEGEE. Combining a sample-barcoded 5' primer with a J-beta primer mix, a second PCR ran for roughly 7 to 12 cycles. TCRdb itself ran the 5' RACE reads through MiXCR, one entry per CDR3 protein. The table has roughly 800,000 distinct CDR3 sequences, approximately 25% seen once. The same sample was also used in a study of T cells of mothers and their children. That report notes: In this cohort, donors were three healthy Caucasian mothers plus their six children. Reads recorded for TCR beta CDR3 numbered over 9 million per mother and some 3.3 million per child.

This TCR was sampled from a boy between 10 and 17 years old in good health. This chain uses TRBV5-8 with TRBJ1-4; no clear D gene. Specimen: blood. CDR3 in DNA: TGTGCCAGCAGCTTGATTTGGAGGGAAAAACTGTTTTTT. Amino acid sequence: CASSLIWREKLFF.